The 28 T cell receptor beta chains presented below share a single source sample, sequenced in a study of T cell repertoires in cytomegalovirus infection. Which antigens these TCRs recognize remains unknown. One entry per CDR3 protein, called by TCRdb with MiXCR from the reads. The table records 570,000 or so distinct CDR3 sequences, approximately 40% of them present only once. This specimen consisted of cultured PBMCs, obtained from culture after CMV antigen stimulation. The receptors were sampled from a human donor in good health (CMV status not recorded). Some clones in this sample may be carry-over from other donors' samples.

This clonotype came up a few times. This chain connects TRBV7-2 to TRBJ2-1; 9 nucleotides match TRBD2. This CDR3 is 14 amino acids long. V was clipped by 5 bases and J by 15 bases; unmatched bases: 14. Germline CDR1 is SGHTA and CDR2 is FQGNSA. The DNA of the CDR3 is TGTGCCAGCAGCCCTAGCGGGCAGAGCGGGAGGCTGTTCTTC. This sequence encodes CASSPSGQSGRLFF.

V and J are TRBV6-1 and TRBJ1-6, with D possibly matching TRBD1 (6 bases). This CDR3 is built from 16 residues. In germline, CDR1 is MNHNS, CDR2 SASEGT. Between the trimmed V and J ends, which lost 2 bases and 5 bases, there was a span of 13 bases. CDR3 amino acids: CASSELPGQNNSPLHF. In DNA, the CDR3 is TGTGCCAGCAGTGAATTGCCGGGACAAAATAATTCACCCCTCCACTTT.

The chain links TRBV28 to TRBJ1-1, with D maybe TRBD1 (6 bases). CDR1 is MDHEN, CDR2 SYDVKM, per germline. The CDR3 runs 16 residues. V was shortened by 4 bases and J by 5 bases, with 20 bases between the two germline ends. The chain's CDR3 is CASSYQTGAYRTEAFF. Written as DNA, the CDR3 is TGTGCCAGCAGTTACCAGACGGGGGCTTATCGGACTGAAGCTTTCTTT.

This clonotype was found a few times. This CDR3 reads CASSSYPTSGHQTQYF. In DNA form, the CDR3 reads TGTGCCAGCAGCTCCTACCCGACTAGCGGCCACCAGACCCAGTACTTC. The chain employs TRBV7-2 and TRBJ2-5, with TRBD2 matching over 9 bases. The germline V gene has CDR1 SGHTA and CDR2 FQGNSA. The CDR3 covers 16 residues. The junction had 12 bases not matched to a gene; V was cut back by 4 bases and J by 6 bases.

V gene TRBV6-2 or TRBV6-3 combines with J gene TRBJ1-1, with D unclear. This CDR3 contains 12 residues. Trimming left V 10 bases short and J 6 bases short, with 15 bases between. Germline lookup yields CDR1 MNHEY and CDR2 SVGEGT. Here the CDR3 DNA reads TGTGCCACCCGGACCTATCTCCCTGAAGCTTTCTTT. This sequence encodes CATRTYLPEAFF.

The rearrangement joins TRBV7-2 to TRBJ1-4, with unresolved D. CDR1 is SGHTA and CDR2 is FQGNSA in the germline V gene. CDR3 length: 12 amino acids. Between the trimmed V and J ends, which lost 5 bases and 8 bases, there was a span of 9 bases. Here the CDR3 DNA reads TGTGCCAGCAGCCCCATAGGCGAAAAACTGTTTTTT. Its protein product is CASSPIGEKLFF.

This chain connects TRBV12-3 or TRBV12-4 to TRBJ2-5, with 7 bases lining up with TRBD1. The CDR3 contains 15 residues. After removal of 0 bases from V and 5 bases from J, the junction contained 6 bases not matched to a gene. CDR3 in DNA: TGTGCCAGCAGTTTAGCGGACAGGCTTTGGGAGACCCAGTACTTC. It is translated as CASSLADRLWETQYF.

V is TRBV10-3 and J is TRBJ2-3; D gene uncertain. The CDR3 spans 16 residues. Germline CDR1 reads ENHRY; CDR2 reads SYGVKD. Trimming pared 3 bases from V and 6 bases from J, leaving 19 bases between. The CDR3 sequence is CAISDRNGRPSDTQYF. Written as DNA, the CDR3 is TGTGCCATCAGTGACCGGAATGGGCGGCCCTCGGATACGCAGTATTTT.

The rearrangement uses TRBV20-1 and TRBJ1-5; D remains ambiguous. Trimming removed 5 bases at V and 0 bases at J, with 11 bases between. Germline V lookup: CDR1 DFQATT, CDR2 SNEGSKA (reference sequence). The CDR3 is 14 residues long. CDR3 residues: CSARLPVSNQPQHF. CDR3 coding DNA: TGCAGTGCTCGACTTCCAGTTAGCAATCAGCCCCAGCATTTT.

V gene TRBV6-2 or TRBV6-3 combines with J gene TRBJ2-5, with D hard to call. Germline CDR1 and CDR2: MNHEY and SVGEGT. CDR3 length: 12 amino acids. V lost 6 bases and J 11 bases, leaving 16 bases between the germline ends. CDR3 coding DNA: TGTGCCAGCAGAGCTAACGGTCCATCTCAGTACTTC. Translated, it gives CASRANGPSQYF.

The J gene is TRBJ1-2, the V gene TRBV7-9; TRBD1 matches at 8 bases. Trimming took 4 bases from V and 8 from J; bases not matched to a gene: 15. The CDR3 runs 16 residues. Per germline, CDR1 SEHNR and CDR2 FQNEAQ (reference sequence). DNA for the CDR3: TGTGCCAGCAGCTCATCTCGGACAGGGAATTGGACGGGCTACACCTTC. This sequence encodes CASSSSRTGNWTGYTF.

The rearrangement uses TRBV7-8 and TRBJ1-4, with no clear D. CDR3 length: 17 amino acids. V was pared by 0 bases and J by 0 bases, with 11 bases between. Germline assignment: CDR1 SGHVS and CDR2 FQNEAQ. For the CDR3, the DNA is TGTGCCAGCAGCTTAGCCGGCAGGTCCTCAACTAATGAAAAACTGTTTTTT. Encoded protein: CASSLAGRSSTNEKLFF. The entire variable domain, with the rest obtained from reference TRBV7-8 and TRBJ1-4, is as follows: GAGVSQSPRYKVAKRGQDVALRCDPISGHVSLFWYQQALGQGPEFLTYFQNEAQLDKSGLPSDRFFAERPEGSVSTLKIQRTQQEDSAVYLCASSLAGRSSTNEKLFFGSGTQLSVL.

The chain uses TRBV28 and TRBJ2-3, with 10 bases lining up with TRBD2. The CDR3 covers 16 residues. V shed 5 bases and J 3 bases; nucleotides not matched to a gene: 8. CDR1 and CDR2 from the germline V gene are MDHEN and SYDVKM. CDR3 amino acids: CASSAWSGGGTDTQYF. Written as DNA, the CDR3 is TGTGCCAGCAGTGCCTGGAGCGGGGGGGGGACAGATACGCAGTATTTT.

This clonotype was seen a handful of times. This chain connects TRBV6-1 to TRBJ1-1; D not resolved. This CDR3 comprises 11 residues. The germline CDR1 and CDR2 sequences are MNHNS and SASEGT. Between the trimmed V and J ends, which lost 11 bases and 4 bases, there was a span of 11 bases. DNA for the CDR3: TGTGCCCTCGAGAGGGCCACTGAAGCTTTCTTT. Translated, it gives CALERATEAFF.

The genes are TRBV7-2 and TRBJ2-5; TRBD2 matches 7 bases. The CDR3 has 18 amino acids. V shed 4 bases, J shed 5 bases, and the junction held 19 bases outside the gene matches. From germline, CDR1 is SGHTA and CDR2 FQGNSA. The CDR3 protein is CASSSPFGAGLTWETQYF. Here the CDR3 DNA reads TGTGCCAGCAGCTCCCCCTTTGGAGCGGGGCTCACCTGGGAGACCCAGTACTTC.

This clonotype was detected ten times or more. The chain recombines TRBV7-8 with TRBJ2-7; D is undetermined. Trimming shortened V by 7 bases and J by 0 bases, and 13 bases separated the two germline ends. CDR1 is SGHVS and CDR2 is FQNEAQ in the germline V gene. CDR3 length: 14 amino acids. As DNA, the CDR3 is TGTGCCAGCACCCAACAGATCAGCTCCTACGAGCAGTACTTC. The encoded protein is CASTQQISSYEQYF.

The chain is built from TRBV12-3 or TRBV12-4 and TRBJ2-2, with a tentative D call TRBD1 (6 bases). Trimming removed 6 bases at V and 0 bases at J, with 11 bases between. The CDR3 loop spans 15 amino acids. DNA for the CDR3: TGTGCCAGCAGCCGACGGACAGCGAACACCGGGGAGCTGTTTTTT. It specifies CASSRRTANTGELFF.

The chain couples TRBV27 to TRBJ1-2; maybe TRBD1 (5 bases). The CDR3 runs to 16 residues. V gave up 0 bases and J gave up 3 bases, with 14 bases separating them. CDR1 and CDR2 from the germline V gene are MNHEY and SMNVEV (reference sequence). Here the CDR3 reads CASSLSGSRDDYGYTF. The CDR3 region has the DNA TGTGCCAGCAGTTTATCCGGATCCAGGGATGACTATGGCTACACCTTC.

The chain couples TRBV6-5 to TRBJ2-2; the match to TRBD1 covers 8 bases. V lost 5 bases and J lost 5; bases outside the gene matches: 7. The CDR3 has 15 residues. Germline CDR1 and CDR2: MNHEY and SVGAGI. The CDR3: CASSRPRTGTGELFF. The DNA of the CDR3 is TGTGCCAGCAGTCGACCTAGGACAGGGACCGGGGAGCTGTTTTTT.

This clonotype was observed many times. The J gene is TRBJ2-3, the V gene TRBV4-3, with D hard to call. CDR1 and CDR2 from the germline V gene are LGHNA and YSLEER. The CDR3 is made up of 16 amino acids. Between the trimmed V and J ends, which lost 0 bases and 6 bases, there was a span of 16 bases. CDR3 loop: CASSQEAIQRADTQYF. The CDR3 nucleotides read TGCGCCAGCAGCCAAGAGGCTATTCAGAGAGCGGATACGCAGTATTTT.

This clonotype was counted a single time. This sequence joins TRBV28 and TRBJ2-4, with 8 bases lining up with TRBD1. The CDR3 has 14 residues. Trimming took 4 bases from V and 2 from J; bases not matched to a gene: 1. The germline V gene has CDR1 MDHEN and CDR2 SYDVKM. The CDR3 DNA follows: TGTGCCAGCAGTTCAGGGGGCACCAAAAACATTCAGTACTTC. Its translation is CASSSGGTKNIQYF.

To note about this clonotype: The conserved closing phenylalanine or tryptophan is absent in this CDR3, likely reflecting a read error. This sequence joins TRBV4-1 and TRBJ2-5; the match to TRBD1 covers 8 bases. There are 14 residues in the CDR3. The junction had 6 bases not matched to a gene; V was cut back by 0 bases and J by 9 bases. Germline V gene sequence: CDR1 MGHRA, CDR2 YSYEKL. The chain's CDR3 is CASSQDYGGQAQYL. Written as DNA, the CDR3 is TGCGCCAGCAGCCAAGATTACGGGGGACAGGCCCAGTACCTC.

This clonotype was counted between two and nine times. V and J are TRBV7-2 and TRBJ2-5; D is unresolved. V gave up 5 bases and J gave up 6 bases, with 10 bases separating them. The germline V gene has CDR1 SGHTA and CDR2 FQGNSA. The CDR3 runs to 12 residues. In DNA form, the CDR3 reads TGTGCCAGCAGCACGTCTAGGCAGACCCAGTACTTC. Translation: CASSTSRQTQYF.

The chain is built from TRBV12-3 or TRBV12-4 and TRBJ1-1; TRBD1 agrees at 7 bases. V shed 1 base, J shed 4 bases, and the junction held 6 bases outside the gene matches. CDR3 length: 15 amino acids. DNA of the CDR3: TGTGCCAGCAGTTTAGAGACAGGGCCGAGCACTGAAGCTTTCTTT. Its translation is CASSLETGPSTEAFF.

CDR3 protein: CASSQVGGPGYGYTF. The CDR3 nucleotides are TGCGCCAGCAGCCAAGTCGGGGGGCCGGGCTATGGCTACACCTTC. J is TRBJ1-2 and V is TRBV4-1; tentatively, D is TRBD1 (6 bases). Germline V gene sequence: CDR1 MGHRA, CDR2 YSYEKL. The CDR3 totals 15 residues. V was trimmed by 1 base and J by 4 bases, leaving 13 bases between them.

The chain employs TRBV29-1 and TRBJ2-7, with 10 bases fitting TRBD2. The J segment lost 0 bases and the V segment lost 2 bases, leaving 13 bases of the junction unmatched. The CDR3 sequence is 18 residues long. The germline V gene has CDR1 SQVTM and CDR2 ANQGSEA. Here the CDR3 reads CSVEKTELASGSSYEQYF. The CDR3 region has the DNA TGCAGCGTTGAAAAGACAGAACTTGCTAGCGGGAGCTCCTACGAGCAGTACTTC.

The rearrangement links TRBV20-1 to TRBJ2-7, with TRBD1 identical over 7 bases. CDR1 and CDR2 from the germline V gene are DFQATT and SNEGSKA (reference sequence). This CDR3 has 17 amino acids. Unmatched junction bases numbered 12, after V lost 0 bases and J lost 1 base. CDR3 DNA sequence: TGCAGTGCTAGAGATCCCGGACAGGTTATAAGTTCCTACGAGCAGTACTTC. Residues: CSARDPGQVISSYEQYF.

This rearrangement joins TRBV7-2 to TRBJ2-7; 8 bases map to TRBD1. V trimming: 1 base; J trimming: 6 bases; junction bases outside the gene matches: 5. The CDR3 runs to 14 residues. Germline V gene lookup returns CDR1 SGHTA and CDR2 FQGNSA. CDR3 DNA: TGTGCCAGCAGCTTAGGGACAGGGAAACGCGAGCAGTACTTC. It is translated as CASSLGTGKREQYF.